Below, 5 T cell receptor beta chains from the same sample are listed, as sequenced in a study of blood T cells in healthy people across ages. Combining a sample-barcoded 5' primer with a J-beta primer mix, a second PCR ran for roughly 6 to 12 cycles. TCRdb reprocessed the 5' RACE reads via MiXCR and lists one record per CDR3 protein. The sample consists of about 830,000 distinct CDR3 sequences, approximately 67% of them appearing once. Sequencing was performed on blood. The receptors originated from a man aged 25-40 years in good health.

The genes are TRBV13 and TRBJ2-4; D gene ambiguous. Germline CDR1 PRHDT, CDR2 FYEKMQ (reference sequence). The CDR3 is made up of 15 amino acids. V shed 5 bases and J shed 0 bases, with 11 bases lying between them. DNA of the CDR3: TGTGCCAGCAGCCGCAAGACTCTAGCCAAAAACATTCAGTACTTC. This translates into CASSRKTLAKNIQYF. Filled out from reference TRBV13 and TRBJ2-4, the complete variable domain reads AAGVIQSPRHLIKEKRETATLKCYPIPRHDTVYWYQQGPGQDPQFLISFYEKMQSDKGSIPDRFSAQQFSDYHSELNMSSLELGDSALYFCASSRKTLAKNIQYFGAGTRLSVL.

V and J are TRBV15 and TRBJ2-7; D call uncertain. The last part of the DNA fits TRBJ2-5 better; the J call may be wrong. Germline CDR1 reads LNHNV; CDR2 reads YYDKDF (reference sequence). The CDR3 contains 13 residues. CDR3 region: CATSPPFSQTQYF. The CDR3 DNA reads as TGTGCCACCAGCCCCCCATTTAGCCAGACCCAGTACTTC.

For the CDR3, the DNA is TGTGCCATCAGTGGTCAGACCACCGGGGAGCTGTTTTTT. As protein: CAISGQTTGELFF. V usage is TRBV10-3 and J usage is TRBJ2-2; D is unclear. The V end was cut by 4 bases, the J end by 4 bases, with 7 bases between. The germline gives CDR1 ENHRY, CDR2 SYGVKD. The CDR3 spans 13 residues.

CDR3 region: CASSSFSGGASNEQYF. In nucleotides, the CDR3 is TGTGCCAGCAGCTCCTTTAGCGGGGGGGCTTCCAATGAGCAGTACTTC. The chain couples TRBV7-2 to TRBJ2-1; 11 nucleotides agree with TRBD2. The J call could be wrong; TRBJ2-7 is a better fit for the DNA end. Germline CDR1 is SGHTA and CDR2 is FQGNSA. The CDR3 spans 16 residues.

The J gene is TRBJ2-5, the V gene TRBV6-6; 14 bases map to TRBD2. V trimming: 1 base; J trimming: 5 bases; junction bases outside the gene matches: 6. The CDR3 length is 17 residues. Germline CDR1 MNHNY, CDR2 SVGAGI (reference sequence). The CDR3 here is CASSYWRTSGGQETQYF. The CDR3 nucleotides read TGTGCCAGCAGTTACTGGAGGACTAGCGGGGGGCAGGAGACCCAGTACTTC.